The entry below describes one T cell receptor (beta chain). Its specificity is not known. This sample stems from a study of monozygotic twins with inflammatory bowel disease. General study points: Compared with healthy co-twins, IBD patients showed reduced TCRbeta repertoire diversity by inverse Simpson.

Germline V CDR1 and CDR2: SGHAT, FQNNGV. There are 13 residues in the CDR3. Each TCR library consumed about 3,700 ng of total RNA. Template switching was used to attach UMIs, which incorporated a 6-nucleotide sample barcode. TCRdb reprocessed the 5' RACE reads; each CDR3 protein has one entry and no DNA is given. Across around 450,000 distinct CDR3 sequences, the top ten clones capture 2.4% of the sample. V usage is TRBV11-2 and J usage is TRBJ1-2; TCRdb names TRBD1, which stays unverified in the absence of DNA. Material for sequencing was blood. This TCR was sampled from a human donor with ulcerative colitis or Crohn's disease, or a healthy co-twin of an affected twin (not recorded which). The CDR3 protein is CASSRTGVEGYTF.